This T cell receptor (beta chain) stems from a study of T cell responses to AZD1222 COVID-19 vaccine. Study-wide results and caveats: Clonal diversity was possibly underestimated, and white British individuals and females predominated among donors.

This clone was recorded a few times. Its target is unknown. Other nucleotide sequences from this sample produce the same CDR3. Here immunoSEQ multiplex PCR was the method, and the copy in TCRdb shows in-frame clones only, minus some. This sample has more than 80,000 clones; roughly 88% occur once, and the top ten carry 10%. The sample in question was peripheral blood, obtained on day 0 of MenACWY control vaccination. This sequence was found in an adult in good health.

This CDR3 is CASSFAGGYEQYF. The CDR3 DNA reads TGTGCCAGCAGCTTTGCGGGGGGGTACGAGCAGTACTTC. The chain recombines TRBV11-2 with TRBJ2-7; 9 bases match TRBD2. CDR1 and CDR2 from the germline V gene are SGHAT and FQNNGV. V lost 3 bases to trimming and J lost 4 bases; unmatched junction nucleotides: 1. This CDR3 region has 13 residues.